This TCR beta chain was sequenced in a study of shared clonotypes between healthy human individuals. Naive CD8 cells lacked CD45RO, underwent positive selection for CCR7 and left out terminally differentiated effector memory CD45RA+ cells. The CDR3 loop spans 16 amino acids. V gave up 4 bases and J gave up 1 base, with 17 bases separating them. Germline lookup yields CDR1 MNHEY and CDR2 SMNVEV (reference sequence). Measured with immunoSEQ multiplex PCR; TCRdb has only the in-frame clones, and not every one. Of about 2 million clones detected, about 94% appear once; the ten largest clones hold around 1.2%.

The source material was naive CD8+ T cells sorted from blood. The chain carries TRBV27 and TRBJ2-7; D might be TRBD2 (6 bases). This clonotype was obtained from a man aged 18 to 29 in good health. The DNA of the CDR3 is TGTGCCAGCAGTTCTCGGAGGGACCCAAGGTCCTACGAGCAGTACTTC. As protein: CASSSRRDPRSYEQYF.